Following are 14 T cell receptor beta chains from one sample sequenced in a study of CD8+ T cells in alopecia areata. Regarding treatment: oral pan-JAK inhibitor, 5-10 mg twice daily. Sequencing templates came from extracted RNA that was reverse transcribed into cDNA. Profiled with immunoSEQ multiplex PCR; TCRdb holds only in-frame clones, not every one. Among some 170,000 clones, 50% to 75% were seen once, and the ten largest hold 16%. The sample here was CD4+ T cells sorted from blood, taken at roughly week 55, from a patient treated with tofacitinib. These receptors were taken from a human donor with alopecia areata.

The rearrangement uses TRBV6-1 and TRBJ2-2, with 8 nucleotides matching TRBD2. Per germline, CDR1 MNHNS and CDR2 SASEGT. Trimming at V came to 10 bases and at J to 4 bases, leaving 8 bases not matched to a gene. The CDR3 consists of 14 residues. CDR3 protein: CATNLGGGTGELFF. The CDR3 DNA sequence: TGTGCCACCAACCTCGGGGGGGGCACCGGGGAGCTGTTTTTT.

V and J are TRBV19 and TRBJ2-2; D might be TRBD1 (6 bases). CDR1 LNHDA and CDR2 SQIVND come from the germline V gene (reference sequence). Between the trimmed V and J ends, which lost 8 bases and 4 bases, there was a span of 11 bases. This CDR3 has 13 amino acids. The CDR3 DNA sequence: TGTGCCAGTCAGCAGGGGCCCACCGGGGAGCTGTTTTTT. This translates into CASQQGPTGELFF.

There are a few counts of this clone. The rearrangement joins TRBV4-2 to TRBJ2-5; possible D gene TRBD2, 6 bases. From germline, CDR1 is LGHNA and CDR2 YNFKEQ. The germline V and J ends were trimmed by 1 base and 3 bases, with 6 bases remaining between them. CDR3 length equals 13 residues. CDR3 residues: CASSQAGEETQYF. As DNA, the CDR3 is TGTGCCAGCAGCCAAGCGGGGGAAGAGACCCAGTACTTC.

The genes are TRBV27 and TRBJ2-5; possibly TRBD1 for D (6 bases). V gave up 5 bases and J gave up 5 bases, with 18 bases separating them. The CDR3 length is 15 residues. Germline V gives CDR1 MNHEY, CDR2 SMNVEV (reference sequence). The CDR3 sequence is CASSPRWGTQETQYF. The CDR3 nucleotides are TGTGCCAGCAGTCCAAGGTGGGGGACACAGGAGACCCAGTACTTC.

V usage is TRBV9 and J usage is TRBJ1-1; D is possibly TRBD1 (5 bases). The CDR3 is made up of 15 amino acids. Trimming removed 0 bases at V and 1 base at J, with 10 bases between. Germline V gene lookup returns CDR1 SGDLS and CDR2 YYNGEE. Here the CDR3 DNA reads TGTGCCAGCAGCGTAGCGGCGGGGACGAACACTGAAGCTTTCTTT. Protein product: CASSVAAGTNTEAFF. The full variable domain, in which reference TRBV9 and TRBJ1-1 provide the parts outside the CDR3, is DSGVTQTPKHLITATGQRVTLRCSPRSGDLSVYWYQQSLDQGLQFLIQYYNGEERAKGNILERFSAQQFPDLHSELNLSSLELGDSALYFCASSVAAGTNTEAFFGQGTRLTVV.

The chain links TRBV27 to TRBJ2-5; 8 bases are a match to TRBD1. The CDR3 covers 13 residues. V lost 5 bases to trimming and J lost 4 bases; unmatched junction nucleotides: 3. The germline V gene has CDR1 MNHEY and CDR2 SMNVEV (reference sequence). The CDR3 DNA sequence: TGTGCCAGCAGTGCGGACAGGGTAGAGACCCAGTACTTC. Its translation: CASSADRVETQYF.

This sequence joins TRBV20-1 and TRBJ1-1; D ambiguous. Trimming left V 3 bases short and J 7 bases short, with 9 bases between. CDR3 length equals 11 residues. Per the germline V gene, CDR1 is DFQATT and CDR2 is SNEGSKA (reference sequence). The CDR3 coding sequence is TGCAGTGCTAGGGGGTGGGGTGAAGCTTTCTTT. Its protein product is CSARGWGEAFF.

The chain joins TRBV28 to TRBJ1-4; TRBD1 agrees at 7 bases. J was trimmed by 10 bases and V by 4 bases; bases with no gene match: 9. The CDR3 has 14 residues. Per the germline V gene, CDR1 is MDHEN and CDR2 is SYDVKM. Here the CDR3 DNA reads TGTGCCAGCAGTTCGGACAGGAGGGGACGAAAACTGTTTTTT. It translates to CASSSDRRGRKLFF.

This sequence joins TRBV7-9 and TRBJ2-7; D possibly corresponds to TRBD2 (7 bases). The CDR3 consists of 15 residues. V lost 5 bases to trimming and J lost 5 bases, with 19 bases between them. Germline V gene sequence: CDR1 SEHNR, CDR2 FQNEAQ (reference sequence). CDR3 loop: CASSQPPGGRHEQYF. Here the CDR3 DNA reads TGTGCCAGCAGCCAACCTCCGGGGGGCCGGCACGAGCAGTACTTC.

This clone was seen only a few times. This CDR3 is CASSSGQIQETQYF. CDR3 nucleotides: TGCGCCAGCAGTTCGGGACAAATCCAAGAGACCCAGTACTTC. The V call is TRBV5-1, the J call TRBJ2-5, with D maybe TRBD1 (6 bases). CDR1 and CDR2 from the germline V gene are SGHRS and YFSETQ. This CDR3 contains 14 residues. V was cut by 5 bases and J by 1 base, with 12 bases left in between.

This clone has ten or more counts. This rearrangement joins TRBV18 to TRBJ2-4, with D possibly TRBD2 on 5 matching bases. This CDR3 is built from 15 residues. With 3 bases removed from V and 4 bases from J, the gap between germline ends came to 13 bases. The germline CDR1 and CDR2 sequences are KGHSH and LQKENI. CDR3 coding DNA: TGTGCCAGCTCACCGAGGGTAGCCGAGAAAAACATTCAGTACTTC. Its protein is CASSPRVAEKNIQYF.

The chain joins TRBV6-1 to TRBJ2-3; 8 positions agree with TRBD2. The CDR3 consists of 13 residues. V trimming: 6 bases; J trimming: 3 bases; junction bases outside the gene matches: 2. CDR1 MNHNS and CDR2 SASEGT come from the germline V gene. The CDR3 spells CASRSGGTDTQYF. The DNA for the CDR3 is TGTGCCAGCAGAAGCGGGGGTACAGATACGCAGTATTTT.

This clone turned up a few times. This CDR3 is CASSLDGELFF. The CDR3 nucleotides are TGTGCCAGCAGCTTGGACGGGGAACTGTTTTTT. J is TRBJ1-4 and V is TRBV5-5; D unresolved. CDR1 SGHKS and CDR2 YYEKEE come from the germline V gene (reference sequence). Between the trimmed V and J ends, which lost 0 bases and 12 bases, there was a span of 6 bases. The CDR3 is 11 amino acids. Full variable domain (remainder filled in from reference TRBV5-5 and TRBJ1-4): DAGVTQSPTHLIKTRGQQVTLRCSPISGHKSVSWYQQVLGQGPQFIFQYYEKEERGRGNFPDRFSARQFPNYSSELNVNALLLGDSALYLCASSLDGELFFGSGTQLSVL.

This chain connects TRBV7-9 to TRBJ1-5; D remains unclear. CDR1 is SEHNR, CDR2 FQNEAQ, per germline (reference sequence). This CDR3 spans 16 amino acids. Trimming shortened V by 1 base and J by 0 bases, and 10 bases separated the two germline ends. The CDR3 DNA sequence: TGTGCCAGCAGCTTAGGGGTGGGGTATAGCAATCAGCCCCAGCATTTT. Residues: CASSLGVGYSNQPQHF.